The source of this T cell receptor (beta chain) is a study of Ad26.COV2.S vaccination and SARS-CoV-2 variants (dated by TCRdb to the early 2020s). A note on the overall study: Vaccine-arm donors came from COV1001, a multicentre, randomized, double-blind, placebo-controlled phase I-IIa trial of Ad26.COV2.S in healthy adults. Dosing of Ad26.COV2.S was intramuscular, at either 5x10^10 or 1x10^11 viral particles, delivered as one shot or as two shots spaced 56 days apart. Sequencing of the TCRbeta repertoire served to evaluate the specificity and breadth of SARS-CoV-2-reactive T cell receptors following Ad26.COV2.S vaccination. A total of 32 samples were included in the TCR-sequenced set, comprising around 19 Ad26.COV2.S vaccine recipients, 5 placebo recipients and 8 SARS-CoV-2 convalescent individuals. Trial participants were randomized into five groups of five, in which low-dose or high-dose Ad26.COV2.S was given once or twice, or placebo was given on both occasions. Investigators remained blinded to trial group allocation during experiments and outcome assessment.

What the authors observed across the whole study: Substantial breadth of spike-specific CD8+ and CD4+ T cell responses was reported after vaccination. Non-spike TCR breadth was comparable between vaccine and placebo recipients, consistent with the vaccine containing only spike. It was noted by the authors that total T cell responses may have been underestimated by the TCR breadth and depth analyses. The study was not powered to compare responses between vaccine doses or regimens. Ad26.COV2.S recipients had higher spike-specific TCR breadth than placebo recipients (P = 0.0014).

To note about this clone: There is no known antigen for this receptor. There are no base qualities to consult, and no much larger clone falls within one base.

Per the germline V gene, KGHSH is the CDR1 and LQKENI is the CDR2. The CDR3 holds 13 amino acids from the cysteine to the phenylalanine. Of all the DNA, just the CDR3 is kept, 39 bases in frame from base 1. V is cut by 6 bases and J by 1 base, and the space between the germline ends is 9 bases. The immunoSEQ Assay was used to sequence TCRbeta CDR3 regions. After extraction, genomic DNA underwent amplification by bias-controlled multiplex PCR, followed by high-throughput sequencing. Turning to the authors' computational methods: To quantify the absolute abundance of each unique TCRbeta CDR3 region, sequences were collapsed and filtered. T cell fraction was estimated by normalizing TCRbeta template counts to usable DNA, with usable DNA measured through amplification of reference genes found in all nucleated cells. Repertoire TCRs were annotated as SARS-CoV-2-specific by exact matching of V gene, CDR3 amino acid sequence and J gene to a known reactive TCR set. MIRA supplied the reference SARS-CoV-2 TCR set, which was filtered for enrichment in COVID-19-positive ImmuneCODE repertoires so that public or cross-reactive TCRs were removed. Using the MIRA antigens, annotated TCRs were further analysed by specific ORF or by position within an ORF. Depth was the summed frequency of annotated unique rearrangements, while breadth was defined as annotated unique rearrangements over total unique productive rearrangements. Group comparisons of TCR breadth used two-sided Wilcoxon rank-sum tests. TCRdb obtained this table from immuneACCESS and retained in-frame rearrangements with V and J assigned. These tables miss some clones; where compared with another copy, unresolved V genes account for less than half of the shortfall, and the remainder is unexplained. From that table come the V and J calls and clone size; the DNA was used to work out D and trimming. The sample table lists 500,000 or so clones, about 88% of them with a count of one. Over 2% of the sample belongs to the ten largest clones.

In the paper's terms, the treatment or condition label means: roughly 18 received Ad26.COV2.S at low or high dose, single or two shots; several received placebo; per-sample allocation not given. For vaccine and placebo recipients, repertoires were sequenced using samples collected on day 63 after the first injection. Between 29 July and 7 August 2020, Cohort 1b enrolled approximately 26 adults aged 18-55 years at one site in Boston, USA. Ad26.COV2.S was a replication-incompetent adenovirus type 26 vector that expressed a prefusion-stabilized SARS-CoV-2 spike protein derived from the original Wuhan strain.

This TCR came from a person aged 18-65 years who received the Ad26.COV2.S COVID-19 vaccine or a placebo. The chain is encoded by TRBV18 joined to TRBJ1-1, with no reliable assignment of the D segment. The source material was peripheral blood, sampled in a trial of Ad26.COV2.S vaccine versus placebo. The DNA sequence is TGTGCCAGCTCGACGACTGAGAACACTGAAGCTTTCTTT. Translated, it gives CASSTTENTEAFF.